This is a list of T cell receptor beta chains from one sample in a study of long-term antiretroviral therapy in people with HIV. Repertoires were generated with immunoSEQ multiplex PCR, while TCRdb's copy carries only in-frame clones and drops some. The sample includes about 36,000 clones, approximately 85% seen only once; the top ten take about 11%. This specimen was unsorted PBMCs, taken 2.2 years after starting antiretroviral therapy. Receptor source: a man younger than 35 with HIV. Both conserved end residues are part of each CDR3. Fields, in order: D gene, V gene, J gene, clone size, CDR3 protein, CDR3 DNA. A D gene is named only where the DNA matches it firmly. Clone size is not always given. Where it is, it says once, few, many or a class for expanded clones.

D: -
V: TRBV7-9
J: TRBJ1-1
size: -
CDR3: CASSADRGAFF
DNA: TGTGCCAGCAGCGCCGACCGGGGTGCTTTCTTT

D: TRBD1
V: TRBV7-2
J: TRBJ2-7
size: -
CDR3: CASSLAGTGGHEQYF
DNA: TGTGCCAGCAGCTTAGCTGGGACAGGGGGCCACGAGCAGTACTTC

D: -
V: TRBV7-3
J: TRBJ1-6
size: -
CDR3: CASSLTGPNSPLHF
DNA: TGTGCCAGCAGCTTAACAGGCCCTAATTCACCCCTCCACTTT

D: -
V: TRBV7-9
J: TRBJ1-1
size: -
CDR3: CASSLTGLNTEAFF
DNA: TGTGCCAGCAGCCTCACGGGTCTCAACACTGAAGCTTTCTTT

D: TRBD2
V: TRBV10-3
J: TRBJ2-3
size: once
CDR3: CAISGGRLAGALGDTQYF
DNA: TGTGCCATCAGTGGGGGGCGACTAGCGGGGGCCCTCGGGGATACGCAGTATTTT

D: -
V: TRBV5-4
J: TRBJ1-2
size: -
CDR3: CASSPGTARDNYGYTF
DNA: TGTGCCAGCAGCCCGGGGACCGCTAGGGATAACTATGGCTACACCTTC

D: TRBD1
V: TRBV11-2
J: TRBJ2-7
size: -
CDR3: CASTGQGRSYEQYF
DNA: TGTGCCAGCACCGGACAGGGGCGCTCCTACGAGCAGTACTTC

D: -
V: TRBV14
J: TRBJ1-3
size: -
CDR3: CASSQSRNTIYF
DNA: TGTGCCAGCAGCCAGAGTAGAAACACCATATATTTT

D: TRBD2
V: TRBV9
J: TRBJ2-1
size: -
CDR3: CASGPPRAGDYNEQFF
DNA: TGTGCCAGCGGACCCCCCCGAGCGGGGGACTACAATGAGCAGTTCTTC

D: -
V: TRBV14
J: TRBJ1-3
size: -
CDR3: CASSQDPNLRAGSGNTIYF
DNA: TGTGCCAGCAGCCAAGACCCTAATCTTAGAGCCGGCTCTGGAAACACCATATATTTT

D: TRBD2
V: TRBV9
J: TRBJ2-2
size: -
CDR3: CASSPGGPSTGELFF
DNA: TGTGCCAGCAGCCCGGGGGGGCCGAGCACCGGGGAGCTGTTTTTT

D: TRBD2
V: TRBV5-1
J: TRBJ2-2
size: -
CDR3: CASSLAPAGGKSGELFF
DNA: TGCGCCAGCAGCTTGGCTCCAGCGGGGGGGAAGAGCGGGGAGCTGTTTTTT

D: -
V: TRBV18
J: TRBJ2-5
size: -
CDR3: CASSPTGGTQYF
DNA: TGTGCCAGCTCGCCTACTGGTGGGACCCAGTACTTC

D: -
V: TRBV7-9
J: TRBJ2-7
size: -
CDR3: CASSQSGTFYEQYF
DNA: TGTGCCAGCAGTCAGTCAGGGACGTTTTACGAGCAGTACTTC

D: TRBD2
V: TRBV28
J: TRBJ2-1
size: -
CDR3: CASSRGGERSYNEQFF
DNA: TGTGCCAGCAGTCGCGGGGGGGAACGCTCCTACAATGAGCAGTTCTTC

D: TRBD2
V: TRBV29-1
J: TRBJ2-2
size: -
CDR3: CSVPNTGLVKGGELFF
DNA: TGCAGCGTTCCCAACACGGGACTAGTTAAGGGCGGGGAGCTGTTTTTT

D: -
V: TRBV30
J: TRBJ1-1
size: -
CDR3: CAWEGVLAEAFF
DNA: TGTGCCTGGGAGGGGGTTTTGGCTGAAGCTTTCTTT

D: TRBD2
V: TRBV5-5
J: TRBJ2-1
size: -
CDR3: CASSLGLVFPRDEQFF
DNA: TGTGCCAGCAGCTTAGGACTAGTCTTTCCTAGGGATGAGCAGTTCTTC

D: -
V: TRBV5-6
J: TRBJ2-5
size: -
CDR3: CASSSFQETQYF
DNA: TGTGCCAGCAGCTCGTTCCAAGAGACCCAGTACTTC

D: -
V: TRBV4-2
J: TRBJ1-2
size: -
CDR3: CASSSLSGPVYGYTF
DNA: TGTGCCAGCAGCTCCCTCTCAGGGCCCGTCTATGGCTACACCTTC

D: -
V: TRBV27
J: TRBJ1-5
size: -
CDR3: CASAQLGEGQPQHF
DNA: TGTGCCAGTGCTCAACTGGGGGAGGGTCAGCCCCAGCATTTT

D: -
V: TRBV11-3
J: TRBJ1-5
size: few
CDR3: CASSLEKVWTVNQPQHF
DNA: TGTGCCAGCAGCTTAGAGAAGGTGTGGACAGTCAATCAGCCCCAGCATTTT

D: TRBD2
V: TRBV19
J: TRBJ2-3
size: -
CDR3: CASNRGNPAGWTDTQYF
DNA: TGTGCCAGTAACCGGGGAAACCCAGCGGGGTGGACAGATACGCAGTATTTT

D: -
V: TRBV5-1
J: TRBJ2-7
size: few
CDR3: CASSVTGQGDTMQYF
DNA: TGCGCCAGCAGCGTGACGGGACAAGGCGATACAATGCAGTACTTC

D: TRBD1
V: TRBV19
J: TRBJ1-2
size: -
CDR3: CASKQGIGNYGYTF
DNA: TGTGCCAGTAAACAGGGGATAGGTAACTATGGCTACACCTTC

D: -
V: TRBV6-1
J: TRBJ2-3
size: -
CDR3: CASSTTRGTDTQYF
DNA: TGTGCCAGCAGTACTACTAGGGGTACAGATACGCAGTATTTT

D: TRBD2
V: TRBV29-1
J: TRBJ2-7
size: -
CDR3: CSVDVASGPTSYEQYF
DNA: TGCAGCGTTGACGTGGCTAGCGGGCCGACCTCCTACGAGCAGTACTTC

D: -
V: TRBV5-8
J: TRBJ1-5
size: -
CDR3: CASRASRQGYRNQPQHF
DNA: TGTGCCAGCAGAGCTTCGAGGCAGGGGTACCGGAATCAGCCCCAGCATTTT

D: -
V: TRBV11-2
J: TRBJ1-1
size: -
CDR3: CASSLKDRLNTEAFF
DNA: TGTGCCAGCAGCTTGAAGGACAGATTAAACACTGAAGCTTTCTTT

D: -
V: TRBV4-2
J: TRBJ1-3
size: -
CDR3: CASSLNSGNTIYF
DNA: TGTGCCAGCAGCCTTAACTCTGGAAACACCATATATTTT

D: TRBD1
V: TRBV6-5
J: TRBJ2-7
size: -
CDR3: CASMDRDRFYEQYF
DNA: TGTGCCAGCATGGACCGGGACAGATTTTACGAGCAGTACTTC

D: -
V: TRBV30
J: TRBJ1-1
size: -
CDR3: CAWTTAGNTEAFF
DNA: TGTGCCTGGACAACCGCAGGGAACACTGAAGCTTTCTTT

D: -
V: TRBV27
J: TRBJ2-7
size: -
CDR3: CASSLEQGRYEQYF
DNA: TGTGCCAGCAGTTTAGAACAGGGCCGCTACGAGCAGTACTTC

D: -
V: TRBV7-9
J: TRBJ2-3
size: -
CDR3: CASSSADTQYF
DNA: TGTGCCAGCAGCTCTGCAGATACGCAGTATTTT

D: -
V: TRBV6-1
J: TRBJ1-4
size: -
CDR3: CASSEGAHEKLFF
DNA: TGTGCCAGCAGTGAGGGGGCGCATGAAAAACTGTTTTTT

D: -
V: TRBV5-6
J: TRBJ1-1
size: -
CDR3: CASSLAQGHMAFF
DNA: TGTGCCAGCAGCTTGGCGCAGGGGCACATGGCTTTCTTT

D: -
V: TRBV12-5
J: TRBJ1-2
size: -
CDR3: CASGSLTGGRLGYGYTF
DNA: TGTGCTAGTGGTTCGCTAACCGGGGGCCGCCTGGGCTATGGCTACACCTTC

D: TRBD2
V: TRBV6-5
J: TRBJ2-3
size: -
CDR3: CASSSLAGADTQYF
DNA: TGTGCCAGCAGTTCCCTAGCGGGGGCGGATACGCAGTATTTT

D: TRBD2
V: TRBV11-2
J: TRBJ2-7
size: once
CDR3: CASSSISGIRSYEQYF
DNA: TGTGCCAGCAGCTCGATTAGCGGGATTAGGTCCTACGAGCAGTACTTC

D: -
V: TRBV7-2
J: TRBJ2-7
size: -
CDR3: CASSVRDSRAHEQYF
DNA: TGTGCCAGCAGCGTCCGGGACTCAAGAGCCCACGAGCAGTACTTC

D: -
V: TRBV12-5
J: TRBJ1-1
size: -
CDR3: CASGKMTGAEAFF
DNA: TGTGCTAGTGGCAAAATGACAGGAGCTGAAGCTTTCTTT

D: TRBD2
V: TRBV11-2
J: TRBJ2-7
size: -
CDR3: CASSLGIAGHYEQYF
DNA: TGTGCCAGCAGCTTAGGTATAGCGGGGCACTACGAGCAGTACTTC

D: -
V: TRBV20-1
J: TRBJ2-3
size: -
CDR3: CSALLDTQYF
DNA: TGCAGTGCCCTGTTAGATACGCAGTATTTT

D: TRBD1
V: TRBV7-9
J: TRBJ1-1
size: -
CDR3: CASSFEQGVSTEAFF
DNA: TGTGCCAGCAGCTTCGAACAGGGGGTGAGCACTGAAGCTTTCTTT

D: -
V: TRBV2
J: TRBJ2-7
size: -
CDR3: CASSEGPRALAWGQYF
DNA: TGTGCCAGCAGTGAAGGACCCAGGGCCCTAGCCTGGGGGCAGTACTTC

D: TRBD2
V: TRBV7-7
J: TRBJ2-5
size: -
CDR3: CASSFSGAGQETQYF
DNA: TGTGCTAGCAGCTTTAGCGGGGCCGGGCAAGAGACCCAGTACTTC

D: -
V: TRBV28
J: TRBJ1-5
size: -
CDR3: CASSLVGRTQHF
DNA: TGTGCCAGCAGTTTAGTAGGGCGGACCCAGCATTTT

D: -
V: TRBV21-1
J: TRBJ1-2
size: few
CDR3: CASSKGTGCGYTF
DNA: TGTGCCAGCAGCAAAGGGACAGGGTGCGGCTACACCTTC

D: -
V: TRBV5-1
J: TRBJ2-1
size: once
CDR3: CASSLEASWNEQFF
DNA: TGCGCCAGCAGCTTGGAGGCCAGCTGGAATGAGCAGTTCTTC

D: -
V: TRBV28
J: TRBJ1-2
size: -
CDR3: CASSEDRLLGYTF
DNA: TGTGCCAGCAGCGAGGACCGACTGCTTGGCTACACCTTC

D: -
V: TRBV11-2
J: TRBJ2-1
size: -
CDR3: CASSLGVRADYNEQFF
DNA: TGTGCCAGCAGCTTAGGGGTGAGGGCAGACTACAATGAGCAGTTCTTC

D: TRBD2
V: TRBV9
J: TRBJ2-3
size: -
CDR3: CASSVGPGAGVSTDTQYF
DNA: TGTGCCAGCAGCGTAGGCCCGGGAGCGGGGGTCTCCACAGATACGCAGTATTTT

D: TRBD2
V: TRBV19
J: TRBJ2-7
size: -
CDR3: CASSIGLAGLSYEQYF
DNA: TGTGCCAGTAGTATCGGTCTAGCGGGCCTCTCCTACGAGCAGTACTTC

D: -
V: TRBV15
J: TRBJ2-2
size: -
CDR3: CATSRDRNSANTGELFF
DNA: TGTGCCACCAGCAGAGATCGGAACAGCGCGAACACCGGGGAGCTGTTTTTT

D: -
V: TRBV7-9
J: TRBJ1-1
size: -
CDR3: CASSLGGRDFF
DNA: TGTGCCAGCAGCTTAGGTGGCCGGGATTTCTTT

D: TRBD1
V: TRBV4-1
J: TRBJ1-2
size: -
CDR3: CAITHKKQGPDYGYTF
DNA: TGCGCCATCACCCATAAAAAACAGGGGCCGGACTATGGCTACACCTTC

D: TRBD2
V: TRBV6-5
J: TRBJ2-7
size: -
CDR3: CASSYSIAGSSYEQYF
DNA: TGTGCCAGCAGTTACTCAATAGCGGGGAGCTCCTACGAGCAGTACTTC

D: -
V: TRBV27
J: TRBJ2-7
size: -
CDR3: CASSLTVSPRPYEQYF
DNA: TGTGCCAGCAGTTTAACCGTTTCCCCTCGACCCTACGAGCAGTACTTC

D: TRBD1
V: TRBV30
J: TRBJ2-5
size: -
CDR3: CAWSLGTGVMETQYF
DNA: TGTGCCTGGAGTCTCGGGACAGGGGTTATGGAGACCCAGTACTTC

D: -
V: TRBV19
J: TRBJ2-7
size: -
CDR3: CASSITGSSYEQYF
DNA: TGTGCCAGTAGTATCACAGGTAGCTCCTACGAGCAGTACTTC